This is a list of T cell receptor beta chains from one sample in a study of control samples from healthy donors and cancer patients. Repertoires were generated with immunoSEQ multiplex PCR, while TCRdb's copy carries only in-frame clones and drops some. The sample has approximately 130,000 clones, approximately 88% seen once; the top ten hold almost 40%. Sequenced input: blood. The source of these receptors is a man between 50 and 59 years old in good health. Both conserved end residues are part of each CDR3. Fields, in order: D gene, clone size, V gene, CDR3 length, J gene, CDR3 protein, CDR3 DNA. The D gene is left open where the match is weak. Expanded clones are given a class, and other clones once, few, many or no size at all.

NA	NA	TRBV9	15	TRBJ2-5	CASSVGTVVSETQYF	TGTGCCAGCAGCGTAGGAACCGTGGTTTCAGAGACCCAGTACTTC
NA	NA	TRBV7-6	12	TRBJ2-3	CASSLGDDTQYF	TGTGCCAGCAGCTTAGGGGACGATACGCAGTATTTT
NA	NA	TRBV3-1/TRBV3-2	15	TRBJ1-6	CASGPSRGFNSPLHF	TGTGCCAGCGGACCTTCGAGGGGCTTCAATTCACCCCTCCACTTT
TRBD1	NA	TRBV5-6	16	TRBJ1-2	CASSLVWGQGKVGYTF	TGTGCCAGCAGCTTGGTCTGGGGACAGGGGAAGGTGGGCTACACCTTC
NA	NA	TRBV7-2	13	TRBJ1-2	CASSLWGRDGYTF	TGTGCCAGCAGCTTATGGGGGAGGGATGGCTACACCTTC
NA	NA	TRBV6-1	14	TRBJ1-4	CASSEGTLNEKLFF	TGTGCCAGCAGTGAAGGGACTCTTAATGAAAAACTGTTTTTT
TRBD1	few	TRBV7-6	15	TRBJ2-5	CASSLGVGQGRTQYF	TGTGCCAGCAGCTTAGGCGTCGGACAGGGGCGGACCCAGTACTTC
NA	NA	TRBV6-6	12	TRBJ2-1	CASRSQGNEQFF	TGTGCCAGCAGGAGTCAGGGAAATGAGCAGTTCTTC
NA	NA	TRBV5-6	13	TRBJ1-1	CASKSYMNTEAFF	TGTGCCAGCAAATCATACATGAACACTGAAGCTTTCTTT
NA	NA	TRBV7-7	14	TRBJ1-2	CAVGSDTPGYGYTF	TGTGCCGTCGGCTCGGACACGCCTGGCTATGGCTACACCTTC
NA	once	TRBV6-5	14	TRBJ2-5	CASSPSHLQETQYF	TGTGCCAGCAGCCCCAGTCATCTCCAAGAGACCCAGTACTTC
NA	NA	TRBV10-2	15	TRBJ2-2	CASSESYANTGELFF	TGCGCCAGCAGTGAGTCCTACGCGAACACCGGGGAGCTGTTTTTT
TRBD1	NA	TRBV19	14	TRBJ1-4	CASARQGEGEKLFF	TGTGCCAGTGCCAGACAGGGGGAAGGAGAAAAACTGTTTTTT
TRBD1	NA	TRBV9	15	TRBJ1-1	CASSPQDRGGAEAFF	TGTGCCAGCAGCCCACAGGACAGGGGAGGGGCTGAAGCTTTCTTT
NA	NA	TRBV6-6	11	TRBJ2-7	CASSLANEQYF	TGTGCCAGCAGCCTAGCGAACGAGCAGTACTTC
NA	NA	TRBV7-2	12	TRBJ2-1	CASSPDIRSQFF	TGTGCCAGCAGCCCTGACATAAGGTCGCAGTTCTTC
TRBD2	NA	TRBV5-8	15	TRBJ2-5	CASSPGLAGVETQYF	TGTGCCAGCAGCCCGGGACTAGCGGGGGTAGAGACCCAGTACTTC
NA	NA	TRBV2	13	TRBJ2-1	CASSEAVYIEQFF	TGTGCCAGCAGTGAAGCTGTCTATATAGAGCAGTTCTTC
NA	NA	TRBV9	15	TRBJ1-1	CASSSPGYWDTEAFF	TGTGCCAGCAGCTCCCCAGGGTATTGGGACACTGAAGCTTTCTTT
NA	many	TRBV24-1	15	TRBJ1-5	CATSDSGGNRQPQHF	TGTGCCACCAGTGATTCCGGGGGAAACAGACAGCCCCAGCATTTT
TRBD1	once	TRBV7-8	13	TRBJ2-7	CASSPRQGFEQYF	TGTGCCAGCAGCCCGCGACAGGGCTTCGAGCAGTACTTC